Below, 9 T cell receptor beta chains from the same sample are listed, as sequenced in a study of T cell responses to AZD1222 COVID-19 vaccine. Measured with immunoSEQ multiplex PCR; TCRdb has only the in-frame clones, and not every one. Of fewer than 150,000 clones in the sample, about nine tenths were seen once. The specimen was peripheral blood, collected on day 0 of AZD1222 vaccination. Source of these receptors: an adult in good health.

This clone was recorded many times. The chain links TRBV19 to TRBJ1-2; 7 bases map to TRBD1. From germline, CDR1 is LNHDA and CDR2 SQIVND (reference sequence). The junction had 6 bases not matched to a gene; V was cut back by 5 bases and J by 9 bases. The length of the CDR3 is 12 residues. CDR3 nucleotides: TGTGCCAGTAGTGAACAGGGGCGACGCTACACCTTC. Translation: CASSEQGRRYTF.

The V and J genes are TRBV5-1 and TRBJ2-2; D is tentatively TRBD1 or TRBD2 (5 bases each). Germline loops: CDR1 SGHRS, CDR2 YFSETQ. Trimming removed 4 bases from V and 2 bases from J, with 15 bases in between. The CDR3 is made up of 16 amino acids. The CDR3 DNA follows: TGCGCCAGCAGCGGCCGGGGACCGGTTAACACCGGGGAGCTGTTTTTT. Translating it yields CASSGRGPVNTGELFF.

This chain joins TRBV5-1 and TRBJ2-2; maybe TRBD1 (5 bases). The V end was cut by 0 bases, the J end by 9 bases, with 15 bases between. CDR1 is SGHRS, CDR2 YFSETQ, per germline. This CDR3 comprises 15 residues. The CDR3 sequence is CASSLDGPQGRELFF. The CDR3 coding sequence is TGCGCCAGCAGCTTGGACGGACCCCAGGGTCGGGAGCTGTTTTTT.

The V gene is TRBV24-1, the J gene TRBJ1-2; D call uncertain. The CDR3 extends over 13 amino acids. The ends were cut back, 6 bases at V and 7 bases at J, with 14 bases in the middle. Germline V lookup: CDR1 KGHDR, CDR2 SFDVKD. The CDR3: CATSPFLNGGYTF. The CDR3 DNA is TGTGCCACCAGTCCCTTCCTTAATGGTGGCTACACCTTC.

The chain couples TRBV11-3 to TRBJ2-1; TRBD2 is a possible D gene (8 bases). Germline CDR1 SGHNT, CDR2 YENEEA. There are 17 residues in the CDR3. The V and J ends lost 7 bases and 1 base respectively, with 20 bases between them. CDR3 amino acids: CASIREGASGSYNEQFF. CDR3 coding DNA: TGTGCCAGCATCCGGGAGGGGGCTAGCGGATCCTACAATGAGCAGTTCTTC.

The chain has TRBV7-2 and TRBJ2-2; 7 nucleotides line up with TRBD2. CDR1 is SGHTA and CDR2 is FQGNSA in the germline V gene. With 5 bases clipped from V and 2 bases from J, the junction kept 8 bases outside the gene matches. This CDR3 is 16 amino acids long. CDR3 in amino acids: CASSPLSGANTGELFF. CDR3 DNA sequence: TGTGCCAGCAGCCCCCTAAGCGGGGCTAACACCGGGGAGCTGTTTTTT.

J is TRBJ2-5 and V is TRBV7-2, with D uncertain. The CDR3 is 14 amino acids. Germline values: CDR1 SGHTA, CDR2 FQGNSA. V shed 5 bases and J shed 5 bases, with 15 bases lying between them. CDR3 DNA: TGTGCCAGCAGCCCTGGATTTGGGCGGGAGACCCAGTACTTC. This translates into CASSPGFGRETQYF.

This clone was seen just once. The chain couples TRBV7-3 to TRBJ2-1, with 8 bases identical to TRBD2. Germline V gives CDR1 SGHTA, CDR2 FQGTGA. The CDR3 spans 14 residues. The V segment lost 3 bases and the J segment 6 bases; nucleotides outside the gene matches: 4. In DNA form, the CDR3 reads TGTGCCAGCAGCTTGGAGCGGGAGCCCAATGAGCAGTTCTTC. It is translated as CASSLEREPNEQFF.

The chain employs TRBV25-1 and TRBJ1-4; D remains unclear. Trimming took 2 bases from V and 6 from J, leaving 19 bases between them. Germline V gene sequence: CDR1 MGHDK, CDR2 SYGVNS. The CDR3 runs to 17 residues. CDR3 DNA: TGTGCCAGCAGTGAAGGACGAAACACTAGGTTGGATGAAAAACTGTTTTTT. Translating it yields CASSEGRNTRLDEKLFF.